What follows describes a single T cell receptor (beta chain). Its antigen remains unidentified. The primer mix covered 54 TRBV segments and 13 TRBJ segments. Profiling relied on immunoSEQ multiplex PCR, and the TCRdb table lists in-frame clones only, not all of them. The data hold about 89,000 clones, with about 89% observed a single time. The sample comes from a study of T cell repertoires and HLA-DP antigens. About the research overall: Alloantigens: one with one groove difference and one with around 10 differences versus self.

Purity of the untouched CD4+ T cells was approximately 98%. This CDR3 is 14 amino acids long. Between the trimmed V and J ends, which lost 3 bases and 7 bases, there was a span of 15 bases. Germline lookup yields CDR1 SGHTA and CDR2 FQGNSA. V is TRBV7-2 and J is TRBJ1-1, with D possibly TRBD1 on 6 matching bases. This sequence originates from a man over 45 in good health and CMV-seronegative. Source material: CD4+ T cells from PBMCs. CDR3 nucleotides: TGTGCCAGCAGCTTGACCCAACAGGGACTTGAAGCTTTCTTT. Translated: CASSLTQQGLEAFF.